This T cell receptor (beta chain) stems from a study of early T cells in non-severe SARS-CoV-2 infection. Study outcomes and limitations: The VDJdb matching leaned toward anti-spike CD8 responses and overlooked private and CD4 specificities.

A note on this clonotype: Antigen specificity is unknown.

Individually, cDNA molecules had unique molecular identifiers attached to them. From the 5' RACE reads, TCRdb called clonotypes with MiXCR, one entry per CDR3 protein. The sample lists about 80,000 distinct CDR3 sequences; 9.5% to 15% were seen once. V was clipped by 4 bases and J by 3 bases, with 11 bases between them. Germline CDR1 reads SGHRS; CDR2 reads YFSETQ. The CDR3 has 13 residues. The chain employs TRBV5-1 and TRBJ2-7, with D perhaps matching TRBD2 (6 bases). The origin of this receptor is an adult who was a healthcare worker with PCR-confirmed SARS-CoV-2 infection or an uninfected control (not recorded which). The donor label of this sample is uncertain. The sequencing used whole blood, collected at baseline. CDR3 loop: CASSLRRDYEQYF. The CDR3 DNA is TGCGCCAGCAGCCTCCGGAGGGACTACGAGCAGTACTTC.